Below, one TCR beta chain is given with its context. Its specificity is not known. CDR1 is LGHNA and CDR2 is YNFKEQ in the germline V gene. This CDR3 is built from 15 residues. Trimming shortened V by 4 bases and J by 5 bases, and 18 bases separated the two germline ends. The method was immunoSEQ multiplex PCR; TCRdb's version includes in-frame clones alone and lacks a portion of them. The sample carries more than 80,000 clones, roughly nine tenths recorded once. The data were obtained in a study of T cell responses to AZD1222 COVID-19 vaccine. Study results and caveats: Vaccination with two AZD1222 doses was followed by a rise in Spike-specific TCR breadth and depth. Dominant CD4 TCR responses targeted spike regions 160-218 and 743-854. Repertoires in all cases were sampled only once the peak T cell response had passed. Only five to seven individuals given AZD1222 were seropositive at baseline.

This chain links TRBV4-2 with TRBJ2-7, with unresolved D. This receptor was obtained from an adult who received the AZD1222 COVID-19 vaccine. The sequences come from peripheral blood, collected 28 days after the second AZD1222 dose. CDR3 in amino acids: CASSPLQTGLNEQYF. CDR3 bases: TGTGCCAGCAGCCCCTTGCAGACTGGGCTGAACGAGCAGTACTTC.